The clone carrying this T cell receptor beta chain is a singleton in its sample. Antigen: not known. Terminally differentiated effector memory CD45RA+ cells were excluded by CCR7 positive selection of CD45RO-negative cells. Participating donors were healthy, HIV-negative adults free of recent acute infections or vaccinations. The ends lost 4 bases at V and 13 bases at J; junction bases unmatched: 4. The germline V gene encodes CDR1 SEHNR and CDR2 FQNEAQ (reference sequence). The CDR3 length is 12 residues. The entry originates in a study of shared clonotypes between healthy human individuals. About the research overall: Sampling drew on donors who were a couple of women and a few men aged 18 to 49. Whole-study findings and limits: Memory subsets had estimated richness that was generally smaller than that of naive subsets.

It was approximately 0.2 ug DNA, about 30,000 T cell genomes, that sorted-subset replicate PCRs used. Clones were sequenced by immunoSEQ multiplex PCR, and TCRdb holds only the in-frame ones, with some missing. Here the sample spans about 2.2 million clones, 93% being singletons. V usage is TRBV7-9 and J usage is TRBJ1-4; 9 positions agree with TRBD1. Sequences were obtained from naive CD8+ T cells from PBMCs. The clonotype originates from a man younger than 30 in good health. Some clones in this sample may be carry-over from other donors' samples. The CDR3 reads CASSSGQGGLFF. The CDR3 DNA is TGTGCCAGCAGCTCGGGACAGGGTGGACTGTTTTTT.